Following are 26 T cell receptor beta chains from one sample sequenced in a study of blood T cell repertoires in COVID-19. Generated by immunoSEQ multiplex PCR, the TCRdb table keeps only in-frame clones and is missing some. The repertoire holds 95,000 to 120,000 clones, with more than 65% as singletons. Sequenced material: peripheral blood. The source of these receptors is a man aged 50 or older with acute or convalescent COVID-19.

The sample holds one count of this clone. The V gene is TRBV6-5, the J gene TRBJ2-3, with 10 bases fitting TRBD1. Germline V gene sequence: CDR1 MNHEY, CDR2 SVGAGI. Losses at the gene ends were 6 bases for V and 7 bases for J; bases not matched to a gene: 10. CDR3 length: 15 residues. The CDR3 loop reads CASSPPGQGSNTQYF. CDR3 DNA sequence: TGTGCCAGCAGCCCGCCGGGACAGGGGTCTAATACGCAGTATTTT.

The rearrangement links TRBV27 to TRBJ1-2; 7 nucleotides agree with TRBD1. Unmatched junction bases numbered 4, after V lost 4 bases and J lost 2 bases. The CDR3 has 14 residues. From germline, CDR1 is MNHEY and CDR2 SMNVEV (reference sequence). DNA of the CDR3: TGTGCCAGCAGTTACAGGGGTGAAAACTATGGCTACACCTTC. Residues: CASSYRGENYGYTF.

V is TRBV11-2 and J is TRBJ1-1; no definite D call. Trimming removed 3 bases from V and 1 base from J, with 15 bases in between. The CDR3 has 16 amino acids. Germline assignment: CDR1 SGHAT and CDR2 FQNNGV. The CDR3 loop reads CASSLMLPGKNTEAFF. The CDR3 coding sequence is TGTGCCAGCAGCTTGATGCTACCGGGGAAGAACACTGAAGCTTTCTTT.

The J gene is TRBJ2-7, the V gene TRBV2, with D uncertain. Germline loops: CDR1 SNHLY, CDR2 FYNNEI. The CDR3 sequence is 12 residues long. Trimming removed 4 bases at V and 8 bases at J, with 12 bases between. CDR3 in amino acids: CASSGPVPQQYV. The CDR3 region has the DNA TGTGCCAGCAGTGGGCCCGTACCACAGCAGTACGTC.

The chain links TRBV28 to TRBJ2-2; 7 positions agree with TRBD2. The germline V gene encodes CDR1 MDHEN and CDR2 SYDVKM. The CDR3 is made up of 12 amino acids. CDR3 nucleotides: TGTGCGGTGGGACTATACACCGGGGAGCTGTTTTTT. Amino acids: CAVGLYTGELFF.

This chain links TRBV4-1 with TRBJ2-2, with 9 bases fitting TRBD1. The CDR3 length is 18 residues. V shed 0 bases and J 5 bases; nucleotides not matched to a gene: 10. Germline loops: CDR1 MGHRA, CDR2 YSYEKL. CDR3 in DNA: TGCGCCAGCAGCCAAGATGGGGGGACAGGGTTACATACCGGGGAGCTGTTTTTT. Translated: CASSQDGGTGLHTGELFF.

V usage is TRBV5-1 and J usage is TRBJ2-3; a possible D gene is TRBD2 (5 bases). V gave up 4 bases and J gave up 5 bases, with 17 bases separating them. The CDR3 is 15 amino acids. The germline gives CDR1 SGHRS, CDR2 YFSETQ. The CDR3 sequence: CASSPLTSGVDTQYF. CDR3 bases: TGCGCCAGCAGCCCGTTAACTAGTGGGGTAGATACGCAGTATTTT.

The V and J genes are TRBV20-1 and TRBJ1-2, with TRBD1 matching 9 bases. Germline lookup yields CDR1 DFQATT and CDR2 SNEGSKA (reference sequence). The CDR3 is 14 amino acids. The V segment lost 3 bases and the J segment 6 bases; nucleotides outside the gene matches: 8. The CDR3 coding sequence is TGCAGTGCTAGTGGGGGACAGGGAGCCCATGGCTACACCTTC. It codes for CSASGGQGAHGYTF.

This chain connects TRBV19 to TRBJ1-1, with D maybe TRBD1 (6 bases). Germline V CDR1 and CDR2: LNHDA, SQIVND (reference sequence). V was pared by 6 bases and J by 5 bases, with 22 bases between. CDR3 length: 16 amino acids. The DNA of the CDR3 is TGTGCCAGTAGCAGCCCCGGGGGGCCCTCGAGGACTGAAGCTTTCTTT. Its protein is CASSSPGGPSRTEAFF.

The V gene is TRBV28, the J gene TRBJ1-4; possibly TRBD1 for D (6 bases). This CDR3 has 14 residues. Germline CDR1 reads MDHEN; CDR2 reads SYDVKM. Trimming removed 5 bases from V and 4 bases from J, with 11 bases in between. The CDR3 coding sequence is TGTGCCAGCAGTCCGACAGGAGATAATGAAAAACTGTTTTTT. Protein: CASSPTGDNEKLFF.

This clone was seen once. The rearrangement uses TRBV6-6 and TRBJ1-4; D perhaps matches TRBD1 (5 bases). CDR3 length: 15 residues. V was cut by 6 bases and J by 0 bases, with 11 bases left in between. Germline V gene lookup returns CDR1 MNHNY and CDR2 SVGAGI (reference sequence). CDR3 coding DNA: TGTGCCAGCAGACCACCGGGGGCAACTAATGAAAAACTGTTTTTT. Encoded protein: CASRPPGATNEKLFF.

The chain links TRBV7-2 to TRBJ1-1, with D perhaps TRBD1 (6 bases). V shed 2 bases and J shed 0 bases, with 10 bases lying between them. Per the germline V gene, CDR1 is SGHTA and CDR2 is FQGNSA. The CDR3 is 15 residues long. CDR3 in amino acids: CASSLSGGLNTEAFF. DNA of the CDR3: TGTGCCAGCAGCTTATCTGGGGGCCTGAACACTGAAGCTTTCTTT. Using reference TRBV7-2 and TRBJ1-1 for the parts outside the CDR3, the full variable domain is GAGVSQSPSNKVTEKGKDVELRCDPISGHTALYWYRQSLGQGLEFLIYFQGNSAPDKSGLPSDRFSAERTGGSVSTLTIQRTQQEDSAVYLCASSLSGGLNTEAFFGQGTRLTVV.

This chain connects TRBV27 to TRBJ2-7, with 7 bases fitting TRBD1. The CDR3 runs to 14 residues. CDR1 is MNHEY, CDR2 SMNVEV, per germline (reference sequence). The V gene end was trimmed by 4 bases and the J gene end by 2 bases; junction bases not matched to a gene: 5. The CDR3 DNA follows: TGTGCCAGCAGTTCGCGACAGGGTCCCTACGAGCAGTACGTC. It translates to CASSSRQGPYEQYV.

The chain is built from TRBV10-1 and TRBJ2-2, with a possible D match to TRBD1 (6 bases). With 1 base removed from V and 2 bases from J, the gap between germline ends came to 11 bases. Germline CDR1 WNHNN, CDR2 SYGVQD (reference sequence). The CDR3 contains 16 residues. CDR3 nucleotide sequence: TGCGCCAGCAGTGAGTTCCGGACAGACAACACCGGGGAGCTGTTTTTT. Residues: CASSEFRTDNTGELFF.

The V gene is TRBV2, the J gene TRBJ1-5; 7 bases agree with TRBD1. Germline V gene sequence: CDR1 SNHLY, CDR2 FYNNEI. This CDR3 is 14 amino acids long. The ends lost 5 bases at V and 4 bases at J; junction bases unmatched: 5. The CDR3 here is CASSYDRANQPQHF. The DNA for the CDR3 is TGTGCCAGCAGTTATGACAGGGCGAATCAGCCCCAGCATTTT.

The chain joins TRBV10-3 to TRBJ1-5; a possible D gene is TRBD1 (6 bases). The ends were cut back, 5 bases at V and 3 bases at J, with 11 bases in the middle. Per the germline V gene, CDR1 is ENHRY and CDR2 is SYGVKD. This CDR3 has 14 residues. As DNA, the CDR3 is TGTGCCATCAGTCCCGACAGGACCAATCAGCCCCAGCATTTT. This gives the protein CAISPDRTNQPQHF.

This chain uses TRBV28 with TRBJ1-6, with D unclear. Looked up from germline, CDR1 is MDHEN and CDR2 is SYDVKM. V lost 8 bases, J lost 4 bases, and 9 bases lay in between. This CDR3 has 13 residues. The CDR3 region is CASSRNYNSPLHF. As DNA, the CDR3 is TGTGCCAGCTCGAGGAATTATAATTCACCCCTCCACTTT.

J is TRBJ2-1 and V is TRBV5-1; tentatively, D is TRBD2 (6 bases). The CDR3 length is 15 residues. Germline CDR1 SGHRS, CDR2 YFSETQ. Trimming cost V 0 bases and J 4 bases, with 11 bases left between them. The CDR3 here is CASSLVGSGYNEQFF. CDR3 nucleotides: TGCGCCAGCAGCTTGGTAGGTAGCGGATACAATGAGCAGTTCTTC.

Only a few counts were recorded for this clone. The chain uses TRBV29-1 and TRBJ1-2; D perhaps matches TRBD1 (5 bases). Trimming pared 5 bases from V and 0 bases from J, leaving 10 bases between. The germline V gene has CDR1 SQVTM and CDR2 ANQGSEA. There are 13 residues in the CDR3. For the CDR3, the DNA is TGCAGCGTTCTGGTACAGGCTAACTATGGCTACACCTTC. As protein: CSVLVQANYGYTF.

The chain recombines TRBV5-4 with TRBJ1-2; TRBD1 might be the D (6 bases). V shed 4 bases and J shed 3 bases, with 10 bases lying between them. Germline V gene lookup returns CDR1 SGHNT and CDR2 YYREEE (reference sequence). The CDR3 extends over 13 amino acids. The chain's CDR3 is CASSETGDYGYTF. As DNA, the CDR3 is TGTGCCAGCAGCGAGACAGGCGACTATGGCTACACCTTC.

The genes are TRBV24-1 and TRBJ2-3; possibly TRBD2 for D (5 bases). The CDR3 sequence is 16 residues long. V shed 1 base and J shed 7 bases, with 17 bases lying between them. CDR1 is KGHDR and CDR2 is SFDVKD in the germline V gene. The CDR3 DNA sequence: TGTGCCACCAGTGATTTAAACGGGGAGACGCGATATACGCAGTATTTT. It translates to CATSDLNGETRYTQYF.

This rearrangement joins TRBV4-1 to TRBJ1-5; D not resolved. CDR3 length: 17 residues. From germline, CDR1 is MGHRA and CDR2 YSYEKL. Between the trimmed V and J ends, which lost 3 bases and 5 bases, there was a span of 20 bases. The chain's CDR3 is CASSQQSLAARYQPQHF. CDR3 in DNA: TGCGCCAGCAGCCAGCAGAGTTTGGCGGCGCGTTATCAGCCCCAGCATTTT.

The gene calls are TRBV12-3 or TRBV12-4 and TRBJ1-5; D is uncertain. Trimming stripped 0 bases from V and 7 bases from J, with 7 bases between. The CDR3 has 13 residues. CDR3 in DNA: TGTGCCAGCAGTTTAGCAGAGCGACAGCCCCAGCATTTT. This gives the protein CASSLAERQPQHF.

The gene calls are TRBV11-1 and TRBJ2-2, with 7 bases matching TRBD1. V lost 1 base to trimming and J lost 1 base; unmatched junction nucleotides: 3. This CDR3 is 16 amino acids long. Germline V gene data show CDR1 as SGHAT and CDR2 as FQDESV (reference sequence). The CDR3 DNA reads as TGTGCCAGCAGCTTAGACGGGACAGTGAACACCGGGGAGCTGTTTTTT. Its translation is CASSLDGTVNTGELFF. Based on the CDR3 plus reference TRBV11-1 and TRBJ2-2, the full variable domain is EAEVAQSPRYKITEKSQAVAFWCDPISGHATLYWYRQILGQGPELLVQFQDESVVDDSQLPKDRFSAERLKGVDSTLKIQPAELGDSAMYLCASSLDGTVNTGELFFGEGSRLTVL.

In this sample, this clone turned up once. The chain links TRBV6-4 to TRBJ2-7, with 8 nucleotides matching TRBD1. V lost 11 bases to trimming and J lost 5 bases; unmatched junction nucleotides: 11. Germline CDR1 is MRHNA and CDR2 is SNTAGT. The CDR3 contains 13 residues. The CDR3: CAAIDRGPHEQYV. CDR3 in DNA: TGTGCCGCAATCGACAGGGGTCCCCACGAGCAGTACGTC.

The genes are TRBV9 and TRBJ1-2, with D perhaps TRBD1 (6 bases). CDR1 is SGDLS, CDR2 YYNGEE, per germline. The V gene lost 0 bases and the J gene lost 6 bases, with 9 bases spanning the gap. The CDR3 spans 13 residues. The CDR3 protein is CASSVDRANGYTF. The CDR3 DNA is TGTGCCAGCAGCGTAGACAGGGCCAATGGCTACACCTTC.